The T cell receptor (beta chain) described here comes from a study of response to subunit inactivated influenza vaccine. The study's findings and limits: That few new T cells are recruited by each seasonal influenza vaccination was the authors' suggestion.

In the case of this clonotype: Its antigen is currently unknown.

MiXCR was run by TCRdb on the RT-PCR reads, yielding one entry per CDR3 protein. The sample contains about 700,000 distinct CDR3 sequences, about 14% of which appear only once. The germline V gene encodes CDR1 SNHLY and CDR2 FYNNEI. The junction had 10 bases not matched to a gene; V was cut back by 6 bases and J by 6 bases. This CDR3 has 14 amino acids. The material was PBMCs from blood, obtained roughly 2 weeks before vaccination. The TCR was taken from a man in his forties or fifties who received an inactivated influenza vaccine. The V and J genes are TRBV2 and TRBJ2-7, with 8 nucleotides matching TRBD1. The CDR3 DNA reads as TGTGCCAGCAGCGGAGGACAGGGCTTCGGCGAGCAGTACTTC. Amino acids: CASSGGQGFGEQYF.